The 2 T cell receptor beta chains below all came from one sample that was sequenced in a study of T-cell memory formation after mild COVID-19 (dated by TCRdb to the early 2020s). The library was prepared using 5' RACE. The sequencing machine was an Illumina NovaSeq 6000. The raw public reads went through TCRdb reprocessing: fastp at Q25, MiXCR clone calling, in-frame beta chains kept. Here each entry gathers all rows of one CDR3 protein and keeps the most common genes and DNA. This sample is represented by 300,000 to 350,000 distinct CDR3 sequences; roughly 13% of them were singletons. Together, the top ten hold 20% to 25% of the sample. The specimen was PBMCs or a T cell subset sorted from them (not recorded which). These receptors all come from a man younger than 35 who had mild COVID-19 (a few samples of this study predate the infection). The sample titles of this study are shuffled in the database, so cell type and time point are left out; the donor was told from shared clones.

DNA of the CDR3: TGCGCCAGTACACCGGGACAGGCTAATTCACCCCTCCACTTT. Encoded protein: CASTPGQANSPLHF. The V and J genes are TRBV5-1 and TRBJ1-6, with TRBD1 identical over 8 bases. Trimming took 8 bases from V and 6 from J; bases not matched to a gene: 7. The length of the CDR3 is 14 residues. From germline, CDR1 is SGHRS and CDR2 YFSETQ. Filled out from reference TRBV5-1 and TRBJ1-6, the complete variable domain reads KAGVTQTPRYLIKTRGQQVTLSCSPISGHRSVSWYQQTPGQGLQFLFEYFSETQRNKGNFPGRFSGRQFSNSRSEMNVSTLELGDSALYLCASTPGQANSPLHFGNGTRLTVT.

J is TRBJ1-2 and V is TRBV12-3 or TRBV12-4, with a possible D match to TRBD1 (6 bases). Trimming shortened V by 3 bases and J by 6 bases, and 11 bases separated the two germline ends. The CDR3 totals 13 residues. The CDR3 loop reads CASSLYSGDGYTF. DNA of the CDR3: TGTGCCAGCAGTTTGTATTCAGGGGATGGCTACACCTTC.